These 8 T cell receptor beta chains were all obtained from the same sample, sequenced in a study of CD8 T cells in Susac syndrome. With random hexamers, reverse transcription was performed on 0.5 to 1 ug of RNA. MiXCR was run by TCRdb on the immunoSEQ multiplex PCR reads, yielding one entry per CDR3 protein. The sample records roughly 80,000 distinct CDR3 sequences, under 95% being singletons. Material: CD4+ T cells from PBMCs. These receptors were collected from a human donor with Susac syndrome.

In its sample, this clonotype was seen once. The chain links TRBV7-2 to TRBJ2-7; D is possibly TRBD2 (5 bases). Germline lookup yields CDR1 SGHTA and CDR2 FQGNSA. The CDR3 spans 15 residues. Trimming took 5 bases from V and 0 from J, leaving 14 bases between them. CDR3 amino acids: CASSPRLHRSYEQYF. In nucleotides, the CDR3 is TGTGCCAGCAGCCCCAGACTACACCGCTCCTACGAGCAGTACTTC.

For the CDR3, the DNA is TGTGCCAGCAGCTTAGAGTTCGGTTTGTTATTCTCCTACGAGCAGTACTTC. This encodes CASSLEFGLLFSYEQYF. The chain recombines TRBV7-2 with TRBJ2-7; D uncertain. This CDR3 is 17 amino acids long. Germline loops: CDR1 SGHTA, CDR2 FQGNSA. V gave up 1 base and J gave up 0 bases, with 16 bases separating them.

The genes are TRBV3-1 and TRBJ1-2, with a tentative D call TRBD1 (6 bases). Germline V gene lookup returns CDR1 LGHDT and CDR2 YNNKEL (reference sequence). V was shortened by 4 bases and J by 4 bases, with 13 bases between the two germline ends. The CDR3 runs 14 residues. CDR3 region: CASSLSPGAYGYTF. The CDR3 DNA sequence: TGTGCCAGCAGCCTATCGCCAGGGGCCTATGGCTACACCTTC.

The V gene is TRBV2, the J gene TRBJ1-5, with a possible D match to TRBD1 (6 bases). V shed 7 bases and J shed 4 bases, with 14 bases lying between them. This CDR3 contains 14 residues. The germline V gene has CDR1 SNHLY and CDR2 FYNNEI. In nucleotides, the CDR3 is TGTGCCAGCACCTTGGGGGGGGCAAATCAGCCCCAGCATTTT. Translating gives CASTLGGANQPQHF. The full variable domain, rest sourced from reference TRBV2 and TRBJ1-5, is EPEVTQTPSHQVTQMGQEVILRCVPISNHLYFYWYRQILGQKVEFLVSFYNNEISEKSEIFDDQFSVERPDGSNFTLKIRSTKLEDSAMYFCASTLGGANQPQHFGDGTRLSIL.

The chain has TRBV20-1 and TRBJ2-7, with a weak D call TRBD1 (5 bases). V lost 3 bases and J 6 bases, leaving 21 bases between the germline ends. Germline V CDR1 and CDR2: DFQATT, SNEGSKA (reference sequence). The CDR3 runs 15 residues. DNA of the CDR3: TGCAGTGCTAGTCGAGTGGCAGGGCGGTTAGGCGAGCAGTACTTC. It specifies CSASRVAGRLGEQYF.

This chain joins TRBV5-6 and TRBJ1-2; TRBD1 might be the D (6 bases). V lost 5 bases and J 6 bases, leaving 11 bases between the germline ends. The CDR3 contains 12 residues. CDR1 and CDR2 from the germline V gene are SGHDT and YYEEEE. The CDR3 region is CASRPNRDGYTF. CDR3 coding DNA: TGTGCCAGCAGACCCAACAGGGATGGCTACACCTTC.

The genes are TRBV7-2 and TRBJ1-2; no firm D call. Trimming took off 4 bases at V and 3 bases at J, with 9 bases between the two ends. The CDR3 contains 13 residues. Germline V lookup: CDR1 SGHTA, CDR2 FQGNSA. CDR3 DNA sequence: TGTGCCAGCAGCTCGGACGCCGACTATGGCTACACCTTC. Protein: CASSSDADYGYTF. Full variable domain (remainder filled in from reference TRBV7-2 and TRBJ1-2): GAGVSQSPSNKVTEKGKDVELRCDPISGHTALYWYRQSLGQGLEFLIYFQGNSAPDKSGLPSDRFSAERTGGSVSTLTIQRTQQEDSAVYLCASSSDADYGYTFGSGTRLTVV.

The gene calls are TRBV18 and TRBJ1-2; D call uncertain. V shed 2 bases and J shed 4 bases, with 11 bases lying between them. CDR1 is KGHSH and CDR2 is LQKENI in the germline V gene. CDR3 size: 14 residues. The CDR3: CASSPVSNTYGYTF. CDR3 bases: TGTGCCAGCTCACCAGTCTCGAATACCTATGGCTACACCTTC.